This T cell receptor beta chain was documented in a study of human T cells and chemical hapten exposure. About the research overall: TCR yields per sample varied, mainly owing to small pooled library volume differences.

In regard to this clonotype: Its target is not known.

The time point: pre-sensitization, week 0. Treatment of the sample: therapeutic diphenylcyclopropenone sensitization with weekly scalp DPC. The library tagged each cDNA molecule with unique molecular identifiers. As processed by the authors: Sampled TCR counts reached a median of roughly 100,000 per sample, with values ranging from roughly 20,000 to 750,000. TCRdb reanalysed the RACE reads using MiXCR and keeps one entry per CDR3 protein. The V and J calls follow TCRdb's processing rather than the paper's. The sample has under 200,000 distinct CDR3 sequences; 30% are singletons. Study-wide results and caveats: There was no change with DPC sensitization in TCRs above 1 in 1000 frequency.

CDR1 KGHSH and CDR2 LQKENI come from the germline V gene. Trimming took 5 bases from V and 7 from J, leaving 12 bases between them. CDR3 length: 13 amino acids. The TCR was taken from a woman in her 30s with alopecia areata. Some clones in this sample may be carry-over from other donors' samples. Here the sequenced sample was whole blood, taken in connection with sensitization to the hapten diphenylcyclopropenone (DPC). The chain has TRBV18 and TRBJ1-3; TRBD1 is a possible D gene (5 bases). The CDR3 nucleotides are TGTGCCAGCTCAGGGGACTTCGTTAACACCATATATTTT. Translation gives CASSGDFVNTIYF.